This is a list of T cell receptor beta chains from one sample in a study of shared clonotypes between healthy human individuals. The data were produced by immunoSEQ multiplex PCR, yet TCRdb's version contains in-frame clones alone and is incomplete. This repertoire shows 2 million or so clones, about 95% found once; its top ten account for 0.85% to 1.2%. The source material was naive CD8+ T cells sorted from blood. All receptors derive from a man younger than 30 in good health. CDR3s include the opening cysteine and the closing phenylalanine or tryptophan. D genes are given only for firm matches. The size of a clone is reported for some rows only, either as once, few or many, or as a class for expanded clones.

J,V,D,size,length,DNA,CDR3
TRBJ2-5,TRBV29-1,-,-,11,TGCAGCTCCACCCAGGGGGAGACCCAGTACTTC,CSSTQGETQYF
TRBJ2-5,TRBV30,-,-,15,TGTGCCTGGAGGTTGGTTGCAGGGGGAGGAGAGACCCAGTACTTC,CAWRLVAGGGETQYF
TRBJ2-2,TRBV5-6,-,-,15,TGTGCCAGCAGCTTGCCAGGGGAAAGCGCCGGGGAGCTGTTTTTT,CASSLPGESAGELFF
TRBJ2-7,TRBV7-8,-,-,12,TGTGCCAGCGTACGAGACACCTACGAGCAGTACTTC,CASVRDTYEQYF
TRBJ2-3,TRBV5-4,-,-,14,TGTGCCAGCAGCTTCTTAGGCGGAACAGATACGCAGTATTTT,CASSFLGGTDTQYF
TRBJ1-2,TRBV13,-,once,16,TGTGCCAGCAGCCTACACTCTGGAACTTTTCTCGATGGCTACACCTTC,CASSLHSGTFLDGYTF
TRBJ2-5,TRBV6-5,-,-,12,TGTGCCAGCAGTTTCGAGGGAGAGACCCAGTACTTC,CASSFEGETQYF
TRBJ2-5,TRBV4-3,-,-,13,TGCGCCAGCAGCCAAGAGCTACAAGAGACCCAGTACTTC,CASSQELQETQYF
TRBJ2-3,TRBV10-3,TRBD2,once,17,TGTGCCATCAGTGAGTCGTTTAGCGGGGGGGACACAGATACGCAGTATTTT,CAISESFSGGDTDTQYF
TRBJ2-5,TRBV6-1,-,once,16,TGTGCCAGCAGTGACGGTACGATAAAACCTTCAGAGACCCAGTACTTC,CASSDGTIKPSETQYF
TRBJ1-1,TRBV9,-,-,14,TGTGCCAGCAGCCCCCGTAGTATGGGGACTGAAGCTTTCTTT,CASSPRSMGTEAFF
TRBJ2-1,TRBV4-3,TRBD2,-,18,TGCGCCAGCAGCCAAGATGATCTGGCTAGCGGGTCCTACAATGAGCAGTTCTTC,CASSQDDLASGSYNEQFF
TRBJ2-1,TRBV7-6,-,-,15,TGTGCCAGCAGCTTAGATTTGGGGGCTGGCAATGAGCAGTTCTTC,CASSLDLGAGNEQFF
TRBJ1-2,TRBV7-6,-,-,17,TGTGCCAGCAGCTTATTGGTAAATGGGAAAGGGACCCATGGCTACACCTTC,CASSLLVNGKGTHGYTF
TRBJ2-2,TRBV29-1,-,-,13,TGCAGCGTTGCTTCAGGGGACACCGGGGAGCTGTTTTTT,CSVASGDTGELFF
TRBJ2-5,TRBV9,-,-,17,TGTGCCAGCAGCGTAGGGCAGGCGGGGGCCCTCCAAGAGACCCAGTACTTC,CASSVGQAGALQETQYF
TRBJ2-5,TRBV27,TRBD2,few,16,TGTGCCAGCAGTTTAATCGGGGGGGAGTACCAAGAGACCCAGTACTTC,CASSLIGGEYQETQYF
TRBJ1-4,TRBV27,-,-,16,TGTGCCAGCAGCCTCATGGGGGGCGCGACTAATGAAAAACTGTTTTTT,CASSLMGGATNEKLFF
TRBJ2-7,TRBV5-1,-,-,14,TGCGCCAGCAGCTTGGTTACCAGCTCCTACGAGCAGTACTTC,CASSLVTSSYEQYF
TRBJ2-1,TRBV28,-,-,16,TGTGCCAGCAGTCCCCCGGGAGAGTGGGGCTACAATGAGCAGTTCTTC,CASSPPGEWGYNEQFF
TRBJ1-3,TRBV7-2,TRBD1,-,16,TGTGCCAGCAGCTTGGACAGGGAAGGATCGGGAAACACCATATATTTT,CASSLDREGSGNTIYF
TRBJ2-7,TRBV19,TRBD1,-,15,TGTGCCAGTAGTATATTGGCCGGGACAGGGGACGAGCAGTACTTC,CASSILAGTGDEQYF
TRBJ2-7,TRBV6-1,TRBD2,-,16,TGTGCCAGCAGTGAATACGCTACTAGCGGGAAATACGAGCAGTACTTC,CASSEYATSGKYEQYF
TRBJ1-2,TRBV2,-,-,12,TGTGCCAGCAGCACAGGGAACTATGGCTACACCTTC,CASSTGNYGYTF
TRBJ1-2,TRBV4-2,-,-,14,TGTGCCAGCAGCCAACCCGGGGTTCAATATGGCTACACCTTC,CASSQPGVQYGYTF
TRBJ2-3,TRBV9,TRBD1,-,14,TGTGCCAGCAGCGAAGGGACAGACACAGATACGCAGTATTTT,CASSEGTDTDTQYF
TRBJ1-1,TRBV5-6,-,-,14,TGTGCCAGCAGCTTAGGAGGCTCAGTGACTGAAGCTTTCTTT,CASSLGGSVTEAFF
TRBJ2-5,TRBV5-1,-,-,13,TGCGCCAGCAGCTTGGTTATGGGTGAGACCCAGTACTTC,CASSLVMGETQYF
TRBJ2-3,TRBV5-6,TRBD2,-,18,TGTGCCAGCAGCTGGAGCACCCATTTAGCGGGAGGGTTAGATACGCAGTATTTT,CASSWSTHLAGGLDTQYF
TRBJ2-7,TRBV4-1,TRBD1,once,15,TGCGCCAGCAGCCAAGTAGACAGGGGCCTCTACGAGCAGTACTTC,CASSQVDRGLYEQYF
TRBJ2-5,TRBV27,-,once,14,TGTGCCAGCAGTTTATCCTGGGGTCAAGAGACCCAGTACTTC,CASSLSWGQETQYF
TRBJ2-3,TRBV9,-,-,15,TGTGCCAGCAGCGTAGGTGGCGCCCTGGCGAATACGCAGTATTTT,CASSVGGALANTQYF
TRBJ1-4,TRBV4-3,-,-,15,TGCGCCAGCAGCCAAGATCCAGGGGCTAATGAAAAACTGTTTTTT,CASSQDPGANEKLFF
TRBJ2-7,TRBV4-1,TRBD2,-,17,TGCGCCAGCAGCCAGGGATTCCCGGGACTAGTAACCTACGAGCAGTACTTC,CASSQGFPGLVTYEQYF
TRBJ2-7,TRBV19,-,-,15,TGTGCCAGTAGTGCCCTGGAGGGCAGCTCCTACGAGCAGTACTTC,CASSALEGSSYEQYF
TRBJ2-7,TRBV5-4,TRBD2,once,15,TGTGCCAGCAGCTCTCTAGCGGAAGGGGTCTACGAGCAGTACTTC,CASSSLAEGVYEQYF